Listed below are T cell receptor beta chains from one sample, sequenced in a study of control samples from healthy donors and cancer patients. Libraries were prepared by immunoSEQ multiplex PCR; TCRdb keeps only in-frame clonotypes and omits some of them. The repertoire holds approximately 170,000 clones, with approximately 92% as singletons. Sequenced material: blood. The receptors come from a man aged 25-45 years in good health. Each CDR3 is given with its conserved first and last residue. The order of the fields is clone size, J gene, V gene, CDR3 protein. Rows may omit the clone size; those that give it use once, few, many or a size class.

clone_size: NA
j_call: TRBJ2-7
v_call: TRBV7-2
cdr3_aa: CASSARSGTGAYEQYF

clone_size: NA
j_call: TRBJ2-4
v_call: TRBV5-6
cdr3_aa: CASAPWGPKNIQYF

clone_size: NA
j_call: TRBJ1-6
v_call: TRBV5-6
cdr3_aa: CASSFRAHLGALHF

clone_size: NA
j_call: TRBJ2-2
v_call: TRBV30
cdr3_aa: CAWRAGTIGELFF

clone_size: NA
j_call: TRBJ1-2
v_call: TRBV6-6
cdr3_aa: CATLPPQGAGGYTF

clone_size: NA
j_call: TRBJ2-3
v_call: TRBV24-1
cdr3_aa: CASSFSFTDTQYF

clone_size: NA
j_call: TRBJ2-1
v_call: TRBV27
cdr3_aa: CASSVTSGAYNEQFF

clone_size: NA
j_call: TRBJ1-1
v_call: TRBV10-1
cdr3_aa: CASSESRGGTEAFF

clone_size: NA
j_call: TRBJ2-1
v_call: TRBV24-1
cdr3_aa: CATGDTSSYNEQFF

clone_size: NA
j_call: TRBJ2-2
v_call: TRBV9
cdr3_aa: CASSSGTGNVGELFF

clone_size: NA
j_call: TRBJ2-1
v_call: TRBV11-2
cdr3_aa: CASSLLAGDEQFF

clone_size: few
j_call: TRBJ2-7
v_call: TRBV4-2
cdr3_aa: CASSTPGTSAAYEQYF